The 11 T cell receptor beta chains given below trace back to one sample, sequenced in a study of blood T cells in healthy people across ages. Primed by a sample-barcoded 5' primer and a J-beta primer mix, a second PCR proceeded for roughly 7 to 12 cycles. One entry per CDR3 protein results from TCRdb running MiXCR on the 5' RACE reads. This sample has 1.5 million to 2 million distinct CDR3 sequences, with 49% found just once. Sample: blood. All receptors come from a woman in her thirties or forties in good health.

The rearrangement joins TRBV20-1 to TRBJ2-1, with D possibly being TRBD1 (6 bases). The last part of the DNA fits TRBJ2-7 better; the J call may be wrong. The CDR3 is made up of 13 amino acids. From germline, CDR1 is DFQATT and CDR2 SNEGSKA (reference sequence). CDR3 DNA sequence: TGCAGTGCTTATGGACAGTTCGTGAATGAGCAGTACTTC. This codes for CSAYGQFVNEQYF.

This clonotype came up a few times. The chain employs TRBV29-1 and TRBJ2-5, with a possible D match to TRBD1 (6 bases). Between the trimmed V and J ends, which lost 4 bases and 2 bases, there was a span of 14 bases. Germline values: CDR1 SQVTM, CDR2 ANQGSEA. The CDR3 is made up of 14 amino acids. Here the CDR3 DNA reads TGCAGCGTTGTACTCGTAGGGGGACAAGAGACCCAGTACTTC. Protein product: CSVVLVGGQETQYF.

V gene TRBV11-2 combines with J gene TRBJ2-7; TRBD1 is a possible D gene (6 bases). Germline V CDR1 and CDR2: SGHAT, FQNNGV. CDR3 length: 14 amino acids. The V gene lost 3 bases and the J gene lost 2 bases, with 11 bases spanning the gap. CDR3 sequence (DNA): TGTGCCAGCAGCTTGGTCAGGGGCCCCTACGAGCAGTACTTC. Protein sequence: CASSLVRGPYEQYF.

The rearrangement links TRBV24-1 to TRBJ2-3; 9 nucleotides agree with TRBD2. The CDR3 is 16 amino acids. The germline CDR1 and CDR2 sequences are KGHDR and SFDVKD. V shed 4 bases, J shed 4 bases, and the junction held 8 bases outside the gene matches. The CDR3 sequence: CATSEPRLAAPDTQYF. The CDR3, as DNA: TGTGCCACCAGTGAACCTAGACTAGCGGCTCCAGATACGCAGTATTTT.

The table lists this clonotype with a few counts. The V call is TRBV28, the J call TRBJ2-3; 7 positions agree with TRBD1. The junction had 3 bases not matched to a gene; V was cut back by 2 bases and J by 1 base. Germline V gene lookup returns CDR1 MDHEN and CDR2 SYDVKM. The CDR3 totals 15 residues. CDR3 amino acids: CASSLGGQRTDTQYF. The CDR3, as DNA: TGTGCCAGCAGTTTAGGGGGACAGCGCACAGATACGCAGTATTTT.

The chain carries TRBV6-2 or TRBV6-3 and TRBJ2-4; 7 positions agree with TRBD1. The assigned J gene may be wrong: the sequence end matches TRBJ2-7 better. The CDR3 sequence is 13 residues long. CDR1 and CDR2 from the germline V gene are MNHEY and SVGEGT. CDR3 coding DNA: TGTGCCAGCAGAGGACAGGACTCCTACGAGCAGTACTTC. It is translated as CASRGQDSYEQYF.

This chain uses TRBV9 with TRBJ1-2; 8 bases are a match to TRBD1. The V and J ends lost 3 bases and 0 bases, in that order; junction bases with no gene match: 7. Germline CDR1 is SGDLS and CDR2 is YYNGEE. There are 16 residues in the CDR3. The CDR3 sequence: CASSADPGGANYGYTF. The DNA of the CDR3 is TGTGCCAGCAGCGCGGATCCAGGGGGCGCTAACTATGGCTACACCTTC.

The chain has TRBV9 and TRBJ2-1; TRBD2 agrees at 9 bases. After removal of 5 bases from V and 10 bases from J, the junction contained 4 bases not matched to a gene. The CDR3 spans 12 residues. Germline assignment: CDR1 SGDLS and CDR2 YYNGEE. Here the CDR3 reads CASSVLAGEQFF. In DNA form, the CDR3 reads TGTGCCAGCAGTGTTCTAGCGGGGGAGCAGTTCTTC.

The chain links TRBV4-2 to TRBJ1-2; D remains ambiguous. In germline, CDR1 is LGHNA, CDR2 YNFKEQ. CDR3 size: 14 residues. V was cut by 0 bases and J by 2 bases, with 7 bases left in between. Here the CDR3 reads CASSQEWRNYGYTF. CDR3 in DNA: TGTGCCAGCAGCCAAGAATGGCGGAACTATGGCTACACCTTC.

This clonotype was detected only a few times. The genes are TRBV28 and TRBJ2-3; D remains unclear. V lost 1 base, J lost 0 bases, and 8 bases lay in between. This CDR3 has 15 residues. The germline gives CDR1 MDHEN, CDR2 SYDVKM. The CDR3 reads CASSLYLASTDTQYF. The CDR3 nucleotides read TGTGCCAGCAGTTTATACCTGGCTAGCACAGATACGCAGTATTTT.

This rearrangement joins TRBV20-1 to TRBJ2-5, with TRBD1 matching over 9 bases. The J call is doubtful: the DNA matches TRBJ2-7 better. The CDR3 is made up of 14 amino acids. Germline CDR1 reads DFQATT; CDR2 reads SNEGSKA (reference sequence). The CDR3 DNA sequence: TGCAGTGTAAGAATAACAGGGGGCAATCACGAGCAGTACTTC. Its protein is CSVRITGGNHEQYF.